Shown below are 22 T cell receptor beta chains from a single sample sequenced in a study of shared clonotypes between healthy human individuals. The protocol was immunoSEQ multiplex PCR, while the TCRdb copy is restricted to in-frame clones and leaves out a portion. The sample includes 330,000 or so clones, 73% of them seen just once. The sequenced sample was memory CD4+ T cells sorted from blood. Documented subset: CD45RA-negative fraction. The receptors shown here come from a man aged 25 to 45 in good health.

The chain uses TRBV28 and TRBJ1-1; TRBD1 is a possible D gene (6 bases). Per the germline V gene, CDR1 is MDHEN and CDR2 is SYDVKM. The CDR3 loop spans 14 amino acids. Trimming removed 6 bases from V and 1 base from J, with 12 bases in between. CDR3 protein: CASSSPGENTEAFF. The CDR3, as DNA: TGTGCCAGCAGCTCCCCAGGGGAGAACACTGAAGCTTTCTTT.

This chain connects TRBV10-3 to TRBJ2-7; D gene ambiguous. Per germline, CDR1 ENHRY and CDR2 SYGVKD. This CDR3 is 14 amino acids long. V was clipped by 2 bases and J by 1 base, with 9 bases between them. CDR3 protein: CAISELYLSYEQYF. The CDR3 DNA follows: TGTGCCATCAGTGAGCTCTATTTATCCTACGAGCAGTACTTC.

This clone was recorded many times. CDR3 nucleotide sequence: TGTGCCAGCAGGGGGGAAAATGAAAAACTGTTTTTT. This translates into CASRGENEKLFF. The chain combines TRBV2 with TRBJ1-4; the D gene is possibly TRBD1 (5 bases). The CDR3 totals 12 residues. The germline V gene has CDR1 SNHLY and CDR2 FYNNEI. Deletions cut 6 bases from V and 5 bases from J, with 7 bases between. Drawing the rest from reference TRBV2 and TRBJ1-4, the complete variable domain is EPEVTQTPSHQVTQMGQEVILRCVPISNHLYFYWYRQILGQKVEFLVSFYNNEISEKSEIFDDQFSVERPDGSNFTLKIRSTKLEDSAMYFCASRGENEKLFFGSGTQLSVL.

The V and J genes are TRBV28 and TRBJ2-3; maybe TRBD2 (7 bases). Germline loops: CDR1 MDHEN, CDR2 SYDVKM. The germline V and J ends were trimmed by 3 bases and 6 bases, with 19 bases remaining between them. This CDR3 has 16 residues. CDR3 residues: CASSFLSAGAADTQYF. The CDR3 region has the DNA TGTGCCAGCAGTTTTTTGTCGGCGGGGGCAGCTGATACGCAGTATTTT.

This clone was observed once. The chain is built from TRBV6-4 and TRBJ2-3; TRBD2 might be the D (5 bases). The V gene's germline CDR1 is MRHNA and CDR2 SNTAGT. The ends were cut back, 5 bases at V and 5 bases at J, with 11 bases in the middle. The CDR3 is 13 amino acids. CDR3: CASSLEERDTQYF. CDR3 sequence (DNA): TGTGCCAGCAGTTTGGAGGAACGAGATACGCAGTATTTT.

The chain is built from TRBV27 and TRBJ2-2; D not certain. Germline V gene lookup returns CDR1 MNHEY and CDR2 SMNVEV (reference sequence). This CDR3 is built from 15 residues. Trimming stripped 3 bases from V and 3 bases from J, with 11 bases between. As DNA, the CDR3 is TGTGCCAGCAGTTTGGTAGGGTTGGACACCGGGGAGCTGTTTTTT. This sequence encodes CASSLVGLDTGELFF.

The chain joins TRBV19 to TRBJ1-1; 7 bases agree with TRBD1. Germline CDR1 is LNHDA and CDR2 is SQIVND (reference sequence). Trimming cost V 4 bases and J 1 base; bases outside gene matches: 6. This CDR3 has 15 amino acids. Here the CDR3 reads CASSSGQVSNTEAFF. The CDR3 coding sequence is TGTGCCAGTAGTAGCGGACAGGTGTCGAACACTGAAGCTTTCTTT.

The chain uses TRBV13 and TRBJ1-1; D remains unclear. The CDR3 loop spans 16 amino acids. Germline loops: CDR1 PRHDT, CDR2 FYEKMQ (reference sequence). V lost 4 bases to trimming and J lost 0 bases, with 15 bases between them. The CDR3 bases are TGTGCCAGCAGCTCCCTCCGCGGCAGATTGAACACTGAAGCTTTCTTT. Amino acids: CASSSLRGRLNTEAFF.

Concerning this clone: One end of the junction fails to match germline, which may point to a read error. V is TRBV6-1 and J is TRBJ2-2; 9 bases map to TRBD1. This CDR3 has 15 amino acids. Germline V gene data show CDR1 as MNHNS and CDR2 as SASEGT. CDR3 DNA: TGTGTCAGCAGTCTCGGACAGGGGTCCACCGGGGAGCTGTTTTTT. This gives the protein CVSSLGQGSTGELFF.

This clone showed up just a few times. The chain couples TRBV18 to TRBJ2-1, with 14 nucleotides matching TRBD2. V dropped 2 bases and J dropped 0; count of bases not matched to a gene: 6. CDR1 is KGHSH, CDR2 LQKENI, per germline. CDR3 length: 19 amino acids. The CDR3 region has the DNA TGTGCCAGCTCACCAGAAGGGACTAGCGGGGGTAGCTCCTACAATGAGCAGTTCTTC. It is translated as CASSPEGTSGGSSYNEQFF.

The chain links TRBV5-1 to TRBJ2-5; 14 bases match TRBD2. Germline V gene lookup returns CDR1 SGHRS and CDR2 YFSETQ. Trimming removed 0 bases from V and 5 bases from J; junction bases left unmatched: 9. This CDR3 comprises 18 residues. CDR3 residues: CASSLEGTSGSGWETQYF. As DNA, the CDR3 is TGCGCCAGCAGCTTGGAGGGGACTAGCGGGAGCGGCTGGGAGACCCAGTACTTC.

The J gene is TRBJ1-1, the V gene TRBV19; D gene unclear. The germline V gene encodes CDR1 LNHDA and CDR2 SQIVND (reference sequence). The CDR3 extends over 15 amino acids. V lost 0 bases to trimming and J lost 0 bases, with 8 bases between them. The CDR3 region is CASSIDAHMNTEAFF. In DNA form, the CDR3 reads TGTGCCAGTAGTATAGATGCCCACATGAACACTGAAGCTTTCTTT.

The gene calls are TRBV7-2 and TRBJ2-3; D is possibly TRBD1 (5 bases). The V end was cut by 5 bases, the J end by 2 bases, with 20 bases between. The CDR3 sequence is 17 residues long. Germline V gives CDR1 SGHTA, CDR2 FQGNSA. Written as DNA, the CDR3 is TGTGCCAGCAGCCTCCAGGCAGGGATTTCAAACACAGATACGCAGTATTTT. It translates to CASSLQAGISNTDTQYF.

This clone occurred a few times. This CDR3 reads CASSESFSYEQYF. In DNA, the CDR3 is TGCGCCAGCAGCGAAAGTTTTTCCTACGAGCAGTACTTC. V is TRBV4-1 and J is TRBJ2-7; D remains ambiguous. Trimming cost V 5 bases and J 1 base, with 9 bases left between them. Germline CDR1 reads MGHRA; CDR2 reads YSYEKL. The CDR3 has 13 residues.

V usage is TRBV5-1 and J usage is TRBJ2-2; no firm D call. Trimming pared 2 bases from V and 3 bases from J, leaving 8 bases between. The CDR3 consists of 14 residues. Germline-derived CDR1 and CDR2 are SGHRS and YFSETQ. The chain's CDR3 is CASSFLVDTGELFF. Here the CDR3 DNA reads TGCGCCAGCAGCTTCCTGGTGGACACCGGGGAGCTGTTTTTT.

V and J are TRBV28 and TRBJ2-7; D unresolved. Trimming shortened V by 5 bases and J by 2 bases, and 13 bases separated the two germline ends. This CDR3 has 14 residues. CDR1 and CDR2 (germline): MDHEN, SYDVKM. The CDR3 reads CASSLTGPPYEQYF. In DNA form, the CDR3 reads TGTGCCAGCAGTCTTACCGGTCCCCCCTACGAGCAGTACTTC.

The rearrangement links TRBV23-1 to TRBJ2-1, with 11 nucleotides matching TRBD2. TRBV23-1 falls under the ORF class, with uncertain function. The CDR3 length is 20 residues. Losses at the gene ends were 0 bases for V and 2 bases for J; bases not matched to a gene: 12. This CDR3 reads CASSQSTWGLADPAYNEQFF. The CDR3 DNA reads as TGCGCCAGCAGTCAATCTACCTGGGGACTAGCGGACCCCGCCTACAATGAGCAGTTCTTC.

The chain couples TRBV27 to TRBJ2-1; maybe TRBD1 (5 bases). Germline V gives CDR1 MNHEY, CDR2 SMNVEV (reference sequence). The V gene lost 2 bases and the J gene lost 14 bases, with 13 bases spanning the gap. The CDR3 is made up of 12 amino acids. CDR3 amino acids: CASSLMAGLKFF. CDR3 DNA sequence: TGTGCCAGCAGTTTAATGGCAGGGCTTAAGTTCTTC.

This rearrangement joins TRBV19 to TRBJ2-5; D is perhaps TRBD2 (6 bases). Germline CDR1 is LNHDA and CDR2 is SQIVND (reference sequence). The CDR3 runs to 15 residues. The V gene lost 5 bases and the J gene lost 5 bases, with 18 bases spanning the gap. The CDR3 here is CASSWDSAEGETQYF. CDR3 coding DNA: TGTGCCAGTAGTTGGGACTCGGCTGAAGGGGAGACCCAGTACTTC.

The chain joins TRBV6-6 to TRBJ1-1; the D is unclear. CDR1 is MNHNY, CDR2 SVGAGI, per germline (reference sequence). V was pared by 5 bases and J by 6 bases, with 13 bases between. This CDR3 comprises 13 residues. CDR3 coding DNA: TGTGCCAGCAGTGAGGTTCAGGTCGCTGAAGCTTTCTTT. Translated, it gives CASSEVQVAEAFF.

This clone was recorded once. The rearrangement joins TRBV11-2 to TRBJ2-7; perhaps TRBD1 as D (5 bases). Per germline, CDR1 SGHAT and CDR2 FQNNGV. Trimming stripped 3 bases from V and 2 bases from J, with 17 bases between. The CDR3 length is 16 residues. The CDR3 DNA reads as TGTGCCAGCAGCTTCCAAGGTGGGGCTTTTACCTACGAGCAGTACTTC. Its translation: CASSFQGGAFTYEQYF.

This sequence joins TRBV18 and TRBJ2-7; 9 bases agree with TRBD1. V gave up 2 bases and J gave up 4 bases; unmatched junction bases: 3. The CDR3 covers 14 residues. Germline V gives CDR1 KGHSH, CDR2 LQKENI. CDR3 protein: CASSPTGGIYEQYF. For the CDR3, the DNA is TGTGCCAGCTCACCAACAGGGGGCATATACGAGCAGTACTTC.